These 14 T cell receptor beta chains originate from one sample sequenced in a study of CD8+CD57+ T cells in acquired aplastic anemia. TCR beta VDJ and CDR3 profiles were obtained from a genomic DNA template. TCRdb called the reads again in MiXCR, with one record for every CDR3 protein. This sample has about 210,000 distinct CDR3 sequences, with approximately 60% found just once. The source material was sorted CD4+, CD8+, or CD8+CD57+ T cells (not recorded which) from PBMCs. The source of these receptors is a human donor in good health.

The chain employs TRBV2 and TRBJ2-1; 11 bases map to TRBD2. The CDR3 has 16 amino acids. With 6 bases clipped from V and 2 bases from J, the junction kept 6 bases outside the gene matches. CDR1 SNHLY and CDR2 FYNNEI come from the germline V gene. The CDR3 DNA follows: TGTGCCAGCAGGCGTTCTAGCGGGGGGACCTACAATGAGCAGTTCTTC. This gives the protein CASRRSSGGTYNEQFF.

The rearrangement uses TRBV7-9 and TRBJ2-3, with 8 bases aligning to TRBD2. Germline-derived CDR1 and CDR2 are SEHNR and FQNEAQ (reference sequence). V was pared by 7 bases and J by 2 bases, with 11 bases of the junction left unmatched. The CDR3 extends over 16 amino acids. CDR3 in amino acids: CASTLPGRGDTDTQYF. The CDR3 region has the DNA TGTGCCAGCACCCTACCAGGGCGGGGGGACACAGATACGCAGTATTTT.

The rearrangement uses TRBV10-3 and TRBJ2-7; 8 bases are a match to TRBD2. V dropped 0 bases and J dropped 7; count of bases not matched to a gene: 8. There are 15 residues in the CDR3. The germline V gene encodes CDR1 ENHRY and CDR2 SYGVKD. The DNA for the CDR3 is TGTGCCATCAGTGAGTCTCAAGCGGGAGTTGGGGAGCAGTACTTC. The encoded protein is CAISESQAGVGEQYF.

This clonotype was recorded a few times. V is TRBV20-1 and J is TRBJ1-2, with D perhaps matching TRBD1 (5 bases). Trimming took 2 bases from V and 3 from J, leaving 10 bases between them. Germline V gives CDR1 DFQATT, CDR2 SNEGSKA (reference sequence). This CDR3 has 13 residues. Here the CDR3 reads CSARPDSYYGYTF. In nucleotides, the CDR3 is TGCAGTGCTAGACCCGACAGCTACTATGGCTACACCTTC.

This sequence joins TRBV7-2 and TRBJ1-2; D unresolved. Deletions cut 5 bases from V and 4 bases from J, with 11 bases between. The CDR3 consists of 13 residues. Looked up from germline, CDR1 is SGHTA and CDR2 is FQGNSA. The CDR3 is CASSVDGLYGYTF. The CDR3 nucleotides are TGTGCCAGCAGCGTGGACGGCCTCTATGGCTACACCTTC.

V usage is TRBV6-1 and J usage is TRBJ2-7; 9 nucleotides align to TRBD1. The CDR3 covers 14 residues. Germline CDR1 reads MNHNS; CDR2 reads SASEGT. V dropped 2 bases and J dropped 4; count of bases not matched to a gene: 3. The CDR3 loop reads CASSETGQGYEQYF. Written as DNA, the CDR3 is TGTGCCAGCAGTGAAACTGGACAGGGGTACGAGCAGTACTTC.

This clonotype was detected many times. Relative to the germline gene, one junction end is altered; a read error may explain this. The rearrangement joins TRBV7-7 to TRBJ2-3; 8 nucleotides match TRBD1. Per germline, CDR1 SSHAT and CDR2 FNYEAQ (reference sequence). The CDR3 totals 14 residues. The chain's CDR3 is CASSLQGVQDTQYF. The CDR3 DNA is TGTGCTAGCAGCTTACAGGGGGTCCAAGATACGCAGTATTTT.

V usage is TRBV9 and J usage is TRBJ1-3; D gene unclear. There are 15 residues in the CDR3. Trimming removed 1 base at V and 2 bases at J, with 10 bases between. Germline values: CDR1 SGDLS, CDR2 YYNGEE. For the CDR3, the DNA is TGTGCCAGCAGCGTATCCTTGGCTGCTGGAAACACCATATATTTT. Protein: CASSVSLAAGNTIYF.

This chain uses TRBV12-3 or TRBV12-4 with TRBJ1-5, with 8 positions matching TRBD1. The CDR3 sequence is 14 residues long. The V and J ends lost 3 bases and 6 bases, in that order; junction bases with no gene match: 4. Here the CDR3 reads CASSFADRAQPQHF. CDR3 bases: TGTGCCAGCAGTTTTGCGGACAGGGCTCAGCCCCAGCATTTT.

This CDR3 is CASRGLAGANVLTF. In nucleotides, the CDR3 is TGTGCCAGCAGGGGACTAGCGGGGGCCAACGTCCTGACTTTC. The rearrangement links TRBV2 to TRBJ2-6; 10 nucleotides line up with TRBD2. The J segment lost 4 bases and the V segment lost 6 bases, leaving 0 bases of the junction unmatched. CDR3 length: 14 residues. Germline V gene sequence: CDR1 SNHLY, CDR2 FYNNEI.

The chain is built from TRBV7-9 and TRBJ2-7; D gene unclear. V lost 4 bases and J lost 6, with 10 bases in between. This CDR3 is 12 amino acids long. In germline, CDR1 is SEHNR, CDR2 FQNEAQ (reference sequence). In nucleotides, the CDR3 is TGTGCCAGCAGCTCACTGTACGTCGAGCAGTACTTC. Its translation is CASSSLYVEQYF.

This clonotype was recorded many times. The rearrangement joins TRBV20-1 to TRBJ2-7, with a tentative D call TRBD2 (5 bases). V was pared by 5 bases and J by 1 base, with 15 bases between. CDR3 length: 14 residues. CDR1 DFQATT and CDR2 SNEGSKA come from the germline V gene (reference sequence). CDR3 protein: CSAWGDGISYEQYF. The DNA for the CDR3 is TGCAGTGCTTGGGGAGATGGAATATCCTACGAGCAGTACTTC.

This clonotype has only a few counts. One junction end disagrees with the germline gene, perhaps due to a read error. The chain has TRBV29-1 and TRBJ1-2; D uncertain. CDR3 length equals 19 residues. CDR1 and CDR2 from the germline V gene are SQVTM and ANQGSEA. The DNA for the CDR3 is TGCAGCGTTGAAGTTTTTATCGTTGGAGAAGGCCCCCTAGGCTATGGCTGCACCTTC. Translating gives CSVEVFIVGEGPLGYGCTF.

This clonotype was counted many times. This sequence joins TRBV20-1 and TRBJ2-1; TRBD2 agrees at 14 bases. The CDR3 covers 16 residues. CDR1 is DFQATT, CDR2 SNEGSKA, per germline (reference sequence). DNA of the CDR3: TGCAGCACATACACTGGGGGACTAGCGGGAGAGGCTGAGCAGTTCTTC. It codes for CSTYTGGLAGEAEQFF.